The next 14 T cell receptor beta chains were all read from a single sample in a study of blood T cell repertoires in COVID-19 (dated by TCRdb to about 2020). The library was built by means of the immunoSEQ multiplex PCR assay. TCRdb stores this immuneACCESS table with in-frame sequences only. Part of the clones is absent; in the studies checked, under half of the shortfall reflects unresolved V genes, and no reason is known for the rest. For this sample the table gives some 250,000 clones, of which approximately 83% were detected only once. 2.5% to 3.5% of the sample lies in the top ten. Sequencing was performed on peripheral blood. These receptors were obtained from a woman aged 30 to 39 who had recovered from COVID-19.

Turning to this clone: The same CDR3 is also encoded by other DNA sequences in this sample. The gene calls are TRBV18 and TRBJ1-1, with D unresolved. With 0 bases removed from V and 1 base from J, the gap between germline ends came to 6 bases. CDR3 length equals 14 residues. From germline, CDR1 is KGHSH and CDR2 LQKENI. CDR3 protein: CASSPPGPNTEAFF. CDR3 nucleotides: TGTGCCAGCTCACCACCGGGCCCGAACACTGAAGCTTTCTTT.

This chain uses TRBV5-6 with TRBJ2-5; TRBD2 matches at 10 bases. The CDR3 spans 15 residues. V was clipped by 3 bases and J by 2 bases; unmatched bases: 4. Germline V lookup: CDR1 SGHDT, CDR2 YYEEEE. The CDR3 region is CASSYGLAEQETQYF. The CDR3 DNA follows: TGTGCCAGCAGCTACGGACTAGCGGAACAAGAGACCCAGTACTTC.

The chain employs TRBV6-5 and TRBJ1-1; no definite D call. There are 14 residues in the CDR3. V dropped 6 bases and J dropped 2 bases, with 13 bases sitting between them. The germline V gene encodes CDR1 MNHEY and CDR2 SVGAGI. CDR3 bases: TGTGCCAGCAGGCAGACAAAGGAAAACACTGAAGCTTTCTTT. Protein product: CASRQTKENTEAFF.

V is TRBV15 and J is TRBJ2-3; TRBD1 matches at 9 bases. The CDR3 runs to 18 residues. Germline V lookup: CDR1 LNHNV, CDR2 YYDKDF (reference sequence). V shed 5 bases, J shed 2 bases, and the junction held 14 bases outside the gene matches. The CDR3 nucleotides are TGTGCCACCAGCGGCCGGACAGGGGCCCTCCTTAACACAGATACGCAGTATTTT. Translating gives CATSGRTGALLNTDTQYF.

The genes are TRBV9 and TRBJ2-3; 9 bases map to TRBD2. Germline CDR1 and CDR2: SGDLS and YYNGEE. This CDR3 comprises 16 residues. Trimming at V came to 3 bases and at J to 1 base, leaving 6 bases not matched to a gene. For the CDR3, the DNA is TGTGCCAGCAGCGGGCTAGCGGGGAGGGGCACAGATACGCAGTATTTT. Its translation: CASSGLAGRGTDTQYF.

The chain couples TRBV2 to TRBJ1-2, with D perhaps matching TRBD1 (5 bases). The V gene's germline CDR1 is SNHLY and CDR2 FYNNEI. V was clipped by 3 bases and J by 0 bases, with 8 bases between them. This CDR3 is built from 14 residues. The CDR3 loop reads CASSDGGANYGYTF. The CDR3, as DNA: TGTGCCAGCAGTGACGGGGGAGCTAACTATGGCTACACCTTC.

V and J are TRBV5-6 and TRBJ2-7; no firm D call. The V end lost 5 bases, the J end lost 0 bases, and 12 bases lay between the germline ends. The CDR3 is 14 amino acids. CDR1 is SGHDT and CDR2 is YYEEEE in the germline V gene. CDR3 protein: CASSHPLSSYEQYF. The CDR3 coding sequence is TGTGCCAGCAGTCACCCACTGAGCTCCTACGAGCAGTACTTC.

The V gene is TRBV5-1, the J gene TRBJ2-2, with a possible D match to TRBD2 (5 bases). The length of the CDR3 is 15 residues. Per the germline V gene, CDR1 is SGHRS and CDR2 is YFSETQ. Deletions cut 2 bases from V and 5 bases from J, with 13 bases between. CDR3 region: CASSLHLTGTGELFF. The CDR3 bases are TGCGCCAGCAGCTTACACCTTACGGGGACCGGGGAGCTGTTTTTT.

The chain has TRBV2 and TRBJ2-7; D perhaps matches TRBD2 (5 bases). CDR3 size: 14 residues. Between the trimmed V and J ends, which lost 7 bases and 3 bases, there was a span of 16 bases. In germline, CDR1 is SNHLY, CDR2 FYNNEI. CDR3 loop: CASTVATGRYEQYF. The CDR3 nucleotides are TGTGCCAGCACCGTAGCGACTGGGCGCTACGAGCAGTACTTC.

This chain uses TRBV30 with TRBJ2-1; 9 bases are shared with TRBD1. Germline V gene data show CDR1 as GTSNPN and CDR2 as SVGIG (reference sequence). Trimming cost V 0 bases and J 5 bases; bases outside gene matches: 5. The CDR3 is 15 residues long. This chain's CDR3 is CAWSVPGQGHNEQFF. DNA of the CDR3: TGTGCCTGGAGTGTACCGGGACAGGGACACAATGAGCAGTTCTTC.

The gene calls are TRBV5-1 and TRBJ2-7; D ambiguous. This CDR3 is built from 15 residues. Trimming shortened V by 0 bases and J by 0 bases, and 10 bases separated the two germline ends. Germline-derived CDR1 and CDR2 are SGHRS and YFSETQ. The CDR3 loop reads CASSLGQTSSYEQYF. CDR3 bases: TGCGCCAGCAGCTTGGGGCAGACAAGCTCCTACGAGCAGTACTTC.

This clone was recorded once. V usage is TRBV27 and J usage is TRBJ1-5, with 9 bases that match TRBD1. The germline V gene has CDR1 MNHEY and CDR2 SMNVEV (reference sequence). The CDR3 totals 15 residues. V was clipped by 6 bases and J by 5 bases; unmatched bases: 8. CDR3 region: CASRLGQGFDQPQHF. Written as DNA, the CDR3 is TGTGCCAGCAGGCTGGGACAGGGTTTCGATCAGCCCCAGCATTTT.

A single count supports this clone. The chain links TRBV11-3 to TRBJ1-4; 8 bases are a match to TRBD1. The V gene's germline CDR1 is SGHNT and CDR2 YENEEA. The ends lost 5 bases at V and 10 bases at J; junction bases unmatched: 9. CDR3 length: 14 residues. The DNA for the CDR3 is TGTGCCAGCAGCCCCGGGACAGGCGGAGGAAAACTGTTTTTT. Amino acid sequence: CASSPGTGGGKLFF.

The CDR3 region has the DNA TGTGCCAGCAGCCCCAATCCACAGGGATTTAATGAAAAACTGTTTTTT. Protein: CASSPNPQGFNEKLFF. The chain recombines TRBV7-6 with TRBJ1-4; D perhaps matches TRBD1 (6 bases). The germline V gene has CDR1 SGHVS and CDR2 FNYEAQ. Trimming pared 5 bases from V and 4 bases from J, leaving 17 bases between. The CDR3 length is 16 residues.